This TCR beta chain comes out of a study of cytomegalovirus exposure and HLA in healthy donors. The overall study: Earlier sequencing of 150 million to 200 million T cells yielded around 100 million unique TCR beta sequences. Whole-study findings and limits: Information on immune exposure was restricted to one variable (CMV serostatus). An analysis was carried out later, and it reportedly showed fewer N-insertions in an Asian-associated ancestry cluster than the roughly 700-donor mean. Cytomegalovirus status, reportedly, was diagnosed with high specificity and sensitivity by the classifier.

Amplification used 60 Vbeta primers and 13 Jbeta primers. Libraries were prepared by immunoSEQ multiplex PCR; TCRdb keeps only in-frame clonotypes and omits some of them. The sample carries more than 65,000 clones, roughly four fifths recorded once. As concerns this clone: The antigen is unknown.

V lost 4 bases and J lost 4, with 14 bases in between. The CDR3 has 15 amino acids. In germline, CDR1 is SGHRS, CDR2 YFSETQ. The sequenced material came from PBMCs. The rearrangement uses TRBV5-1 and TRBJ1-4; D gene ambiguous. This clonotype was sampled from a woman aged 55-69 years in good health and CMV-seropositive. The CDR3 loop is CASSPGKPINEKLFF. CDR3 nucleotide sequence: TGCGCCAGCAGCCCCGGGAAGCCGATTAATGAAAAACTGTTTTTT.